One and the same sample provided the 27 T cell receptor beta chains below, sequenced in a study of blood T cell repertoires in COVID-19. Some clones are missing from TCRdb's copy, which holds only in-frame ones; the method was immunoSEQ multiplex PCR. This table holds around 47,000 clones, nearly 90% found once. What was sequenced was peripheral blood. The source of these receptors is an elderly man with active or convalescent COVID-19.

The chain recombines TRBV30 with TRBJ1-5; the match to TRBD1 covers 9 bases. V dropped 2 bases and J dropped 4; count of bases not matched to a gene: 6. The CDR3 is made up of 15 amino acids. From germline, CDR1 is GTSNPN and CDR2 SVGIG (reference sequence). The CDR3 nucleotides are TGTGCCTGGAGTTTAACCGGGACAGGGAATCAGCCCCAGCATTTT. This sequence encodes CAWSLTGTGNQPQHF.

The chain joins TRBV7-6 to TRBJ2-5; 7 bases fit TRBD1. The CDR3 totals 15 residues. Per germline, CDR1 SGHVS and CDR2 FNYEAQ. The V and J ends lost 5 bases and 2 bases, in that order; junction bases with no gene match: 8. As DNA, the CDR3 is TGTGCCAGCAGCCCCCGGACAGGCAAGCAAGAGACCCAGTACTTC. Its translation: CASSPRTGKQETQYF.

CDR3 in DNA: TGTGCCTGGGCTCCTTTGGCAGGGGGTTACGAGCAGTACTTC. Translated: CAWAPLAGGYEQYF. The genes are TRBV30 and TRBJ2-7, with TRBD1 identical over 7 bases. The CDR3 has 14 amino acids. Losses at the gene ends were 5 bases for V and 4 bases for J; bases not matched to a gene: 11. CDR1 is GTSNPN and CDR2 is SVGIG in the germline V gene (reference sequence).

The V call is TRBV19, the J call TRBJ2-2; tentatively, D is TRBD1 (6 bases). The CDR3 has 13 amino acids. The germline gives CDR1 LNHDA, CDR2 SQIVND (reference sequence). V was cut by 1 base and J by 9 bases, with 9 bases left in between. CDR3 nucleotides: TGTGCCAGTAGTATAGGCAGGGGTAGGGAGCTGTTTTTT. It is translated as CASSIGRGRELFF. Based on the CDR3 plus reference TRBV19 and TRBJ2-2, the full variable domain is DGGITQSPKYLFRKEGQNVTLSCEQNLNHDAMYWYRQDPGQGLRLIYYSQIVNDFQKGDIAEGYSVSREKKESFPLTVTSAQKNPTAFYLCASSIGRGRELFFGEGSRLTVL.

This clone is a singleton in its sample. The chain employs TRBV18 and TRBJ2-7; 10 bases align to TRBD1. With 3 bases clipped from V and 3 bases from J, the junction kept 5 bases outside the gene matches. The CDR3 is 15 residues long. Germline CDR1 and CDR2: KGHSH and LQKENI. CDR3 region: CASSPGTGAYYEQYF. CDR3 DNA sequence: TGTGCCAGCTCACCTGGGACAGGGGCCTACTACGAGCAGTACTTC.

J is TRBJ2-5 and V is TRBV20-1, with a possible D match to TRBD2 (6 bases). Germline assignment: CDR1 DFQATT and CDR2 SNEGSKA (reference sequence). The CDR3 totals 14 residues. The V gene lost 3 bases and the J gene lost 6 bases, with 17 bases spanning the gap. CDR3 loop: CSASVSGAGKTQYF. CDR3 nucleotides: TGCAGTGCTAGTGTCTCTGGGGCGGGGAAGACCCAGTACTTC.

The CDR3 DNA reads TGCGCCAGCACTCAAGGACAGGGGGCCACAGATACGCAGTATTTT. Protein sequence: CASTQGQGATDTQYF. The gene calls are TRBV5-1 and TRBJ2-3; 11 bases map to TRBD1. V was clipped by 6 bases and J by 2 bases; unmatched bases: 5. CDR1 is SGHRS and CDR2 is YFSETQ in the germline V gene. CDR3 length equals 15 residues. The whole variable domain, remainder taken from reference TRBV5-1 and TRBJ2-3, is KAGVTQTPRYLIKTRGQQVTLSCSPISGHRSVSWYQQTPGQGLQFLFEYFSETQRNKGNFPGRFSGRQFSNSRSEMNVSTLELGDSALYLCASTQGQGATDTQYFGPGTRLTVL.

This chain connects TRBV6-1 to TRBJ1-5, with D uncertain. CDR3 size: 13 residues. From germline, CDR1 is MNHNS and CDR2 SASEGT. The V end lost 1 base, the J end lost 5 bases, and 6 bases lay between the germline ends. This chain's CDR3 is CASSEGYYQPQHF. The CDR3 DNA reads TGTGCCAGCAGTGAAGGCTACTATCAGCCCCAGCATTTT.

CDR3 sequence reads: CASSLAPGYEQYF. As DNA, the CDR3 is TGTGCCAGCAGCTTAGCCCCGGGGTACGAGCAGTACTTC. V gene TRBV7-7 combines with J gene TRBJ2-7; weak D call: TRBD2 (5 bases). CDR1 SSHAT and CDR2 FNYEAQ come from the germline V gene (reference sequence). This CDR3 comprises 13 residues. Trimming cost V 0 bases and J 4 bases, with 7 bases left between them.

The chain employs TRBV6-5 and TRBJ1-4; TRBD1 matches 7 bases. The CDR3 extends over 14 amino acids. The V gene end was trimmed by 6 bases and the J gene end by 7 bases; junction bases not matched to a gene: 8. The germline V gene has CDR1 MNHEY and CDR2 SVGAGI. The CDR3 protein is CASRETGRGEKLFF. In DNA, the CDR3 is TGTGCCAGCAGAGAGACAGGGCGGGGTGAAAAACTGTTTTTT.

This rearrangement joins TRBV19 to TRBJ2-5; 7 bases match TRBD2. Germline lookup yields CDR1 LNHDA and CDR2 SQIVND (reference sequence). There are 12 residues in the CDR3. V was clipped by 9 bases and J by 1 base; unmatched bases: 2. CDR3 in DNA: TGTGCCAGCGCTAGCGGCCAAGAGACCCAGTACTTC. Its translation is CASASGQETQYF.

V is TRBV3-1 (or the pseudogene TRBV3-2) and J is TRBJ2-1; 10 bases match TRBD2. Germline lookup yields CDR1 LGHDT and CDR2 YNNKEL (reference sequence). Trimming took 4 bases from V and 2 from J; bases not matched to a gene: 5. This CDR3 has 16 residues. The CDR3 reads CASSRGLADTYNEQFF. DNA of the CDR3: TGTGCCAGCAGCCGCGGACTAGCGGATACCTACAATGAGCAGTTCTTC.

This sequence joins TRBV11-1 and TRBJ2-1, with 7 bases aligning to TRBD1. This CDR3 comprises 13 residues. CDR1 SGHAT and CDR2 FQDESV come from the germline V gene (reference sequence). The junction had 4 bases not matched to a gene; V was cut back by 5 bases and J by 6 bases. The CDR3 spells CASSPGQVNEQFF. In nucleotides, the CDR3 is TGTGCCAGCAGCCCAGGACAGGTCAATGAGCAGTTCTTC.

The chain has TRBV5-1 and TRBJ2-5, with a tentative D call TRBD2 (5 bases). Trimming took 0 bases from V and 5 from J, leaving 11 bases between them. The CDR3 covers 14 residues. Germline assignment: CDR1 SGHRS and CDR2 YFSETQ. The DNA for the CDR3 is TGCGCCAGCAGCTTGGCCTCGGGGATGGAGACCCAGTACTTC. Protein sequence: CASSLASGMETQYF.

The V gene is TRBV27, the J gene TRBJ1-1, with D possibly TRBD1 on 5 matching bases. CDR1 is MNHEY, CDR2 SMNVEV, per germline (reference sequence). The CDR3 is 15 amino acids. V shed 6 bases and J shed 3 bases, with 17 bases lying between them. DNA of the CDR3: TGTGCCAGCAGCCAAGGGGTAGGGTCCGACACTGAAGCTTTCTTT. Translating gives CASSQGVGSDTEAFF.

The chain carries TRBV2 and TRBJ2-7; D gene ambiguous. CDR1 and CDR2 (germline): SNHLY, FYNNEI. The ends were cut back, 3 bases at V and 3 bases at J, with 6 bases in the middle. This CDR3 has 12 amino acids. CDR3 sequence (DNA): TGTGCCAGCAGTGAGCGAGGCTACGAGCAGTACTTC. Translation: CASSERGYEQYF.

This clone was counted once. This chain links TRBV19 with TRBJ2-2, with D tentatively TRBD1 (6 bases). Trimming took off 10 bases at V and 0 bases at J, with 12 bases between the two ends. CDR1 is LNHDA and CDR2 is SQIVND in the germline V gene (reference sequence). CDR3 size: 14 residues. CDR3 nucleotide sequence: TGTGCCACGATTCAGGGGTCGAACACCGGGGAGCTGTTTTTT. This translates into CATIQGSNTGELFF.

The CDR3 here is CASSPGTSDDDEQFF. For the CDR3, the DNA is TGCGCCAGCAGTCCCGGGACTAGCGACGACGATGAGCAGTTCTTC. The rearrangement uses TRBV5-1 and TRBJ2-1; the match to TRBD2 covers 10 bases. This CDR3 spans 15 amino acids. Germline V gene data show CDR1 as SGHRS and CDR2 as YFSETQ. The ends lost 5 bases at V and 8 bases at J; junction bases unmatched: 10.

The CDR3 spells CASSSRDRGWVSDTEAFF. The DNA for the CDR3 is TGTGCCAGCAGTTCCCGGGACAGGGGATGGGTGTCGGACACTGAAGCTTTCTTT. V is TRBV28 and J is TRBJ1-1, with 10 nucleotides matching TRBD1. The V and J ends lost 4 bases and 3 bases, in that order; junction bases with no gene match: 14. CDR1 is MDHEN and CDR2 is SYDVKM in the germline V gene. The CDR3 contains 18 residues.

This chain joins TRBV19 and TRBJ1-1; D is perhaps TRBD1 (6 bases). CDR3 length equals 13 residues. Trimming took off 4 bases at V and 5 bases at J, with 11 bases between the two ends. From germline, CDR1 is LNHDA and CDR2 SQIVND (reference sequence). The chain's CDR3 is CASSRQVGTEAFF. The CDR3 DNA reads as TGTGCCAGTAGTAGACAGGTGGGGACTGAAGCTTTCTTT.

The rearrangement links TRBV11-3 to TRBJ2-7; 9 bases agree with TRBD2. This CDR3 has 15 amino acids. The germline V gene encodes CDR1 SGHNT and CDR2 YENEEA. The trim removed 1 base at V and 6 bases at J, leaving 7 bases unmatched. CDR3 sequence reads: CASSLGGGGSGEQYF. DNA for the CDR3: TGTGCCAGCAGCTTAGGCGGGGGGGGATCGGGCGAGCAGTACTTC.

This CDR3 is CASSFGGSTDTQYF. Here the CDR3 DNA reads TGTGCCAGCAGCTTTGGGGGGAGCACAGATACGCAGTATTTT. The chain recombines TRBV7-9 with TRBJ2-3; possibly TRBD2 for D (6 bases). Trimming stripped 3 bases from V and 0 bases from J, with 7 bases between. CDR1 and CDR2 (germline): SEHNR, FQNEAQ (reference sequence). The CDR3 runs 14 residues. Using reference TRBV7-9 and TRBJ2-3 for the parts outside the CDR3, the full variable domain is DTGVSQNPRHKITKRGQNVTFRCDPISEHNRLYWYRQTLGQGPEFLTYFQNEAQLEKSRLLSDRFSAERPKGSFSTLEIQRTEQGDSAMYLCASSFGGSTDTQYFGPGTRLTVL.

The CDR3 protein is CASRPYGSLISTDTQYF. The CDR3 DNA reads as TGTGCCAGCAGACCGTACGGGAGTCTCATCAGCACAGATACGCAGTATTTT. This chain links TRBV28 with TRBJ2-3; D might be TRBD2 (6 bases). CDR1 and CDR2 from the germline V gene are MDHEN and SYDVKM. The CDR3 is made up of 17 amino acids. The V end was cut by 6 bases, the J end by 0 bases, with 19 bases between.

The rearrangement links TRBV4-3 to TRBJ2-1, with TRBD2 matching 11 bases. The length of the CDR3 is 14 residues. Germline CDR1 and CDR2: LGHNA and YSLEER. The junction had 5 bases not matched to a gene; V was cut back by 0 bases and J by 13 bases. The DNA of the CDR3 is TGCGCCAGCAGCCAAGATGGGCTAGCGGGAGGACAGTTCTTC. Its translation is CASSQDGLAGGQFF.

The chain recombines TRBV28 with TRBJ1-6; 9 positions agree with TRBD1. CDR3 size: 16 residues. Germline V gene lookup returns CDR1 MDHEN and CDR2 SYDVKM. Trimming at V came to 6 bases and at J to 6 bases, leaving 9 bases not matched to a gene. The CDR3 loop is CASSHAGTGPNSPLHF. The CDR3 DNA follows: TGTGCCAGCAGCCACGCCGGGACAGGGCCTAATTCACCCCTCCACTTT.

CDR3 loop: CASSLGRGEDEQYF. The CDR3 region has the DNA TGTGCCAGCAGCTTGGGGAGGGGGGAGGACGAGCAGTACTTC. J is TRBJ2-7 and V is TRBV7-9; the D gene is possibly TRBD2 (7 bases). CDR1 is SEHNR, CDR2 FQNEAQ, per germline (reference sequence). The germline V and J ends were trimmed by 3 bases and 5 bases, with 14 bases remaining between them. This CDR3 region has 14 residues.

V usage is TRBV6-5 and J usage is TRBJ2-3, with D possibly matching TRBD1 (6 bases). This CDR3 contains 16 residues. Germline assignment: CDR1 MNHEY and CDR2 SVGAGI. The ends were cut back, 2 bases at V and 1 base at J, with 13 bases in the middle. The chain's CDR3 is CASSYTKDSGTDTQYF. As DNA, the CDR3 is TGTGCCAGCAGTTACACAAAGGACAGTGGCACAGATACGCAGTATTTT.